The clone carrying this TCR beta chain was seen a few times. The data were obtained in a study of cytomegalovirus exposure and HLA in healthy donors. This PCR relied on a set of 60 Vbeta primers and 13 Jbeta primers. The protocol was immunoSEQ multiplex PCR, while the TCRdb copy is restricted to in-frame clones and leaves out a portion. The sample carries 150,000 to 200,000 clones, 60% to 80% recorded once. CDR1 is SGHRS and CDR2 is YFSETQ in the germline V gene. CDR3 length: 16 amino acids. Between the trimmed V and J ends, which lost 0 bases and 2 bases, there was a span of 13 bases. The source material was PBMCs. The chain employs TRBV5-1 and TRBJ2-3; possibly TRBD2 for D (5 bases). The TCR comes from a male donor in good health and CMV-seronegative. CDR3 bases: TGCGCCAGCAGCTTGGAGAAGGGAGCCTACACAGATACGCAGTATTTT. It codes for CASSLEKGAYTDTQYF.